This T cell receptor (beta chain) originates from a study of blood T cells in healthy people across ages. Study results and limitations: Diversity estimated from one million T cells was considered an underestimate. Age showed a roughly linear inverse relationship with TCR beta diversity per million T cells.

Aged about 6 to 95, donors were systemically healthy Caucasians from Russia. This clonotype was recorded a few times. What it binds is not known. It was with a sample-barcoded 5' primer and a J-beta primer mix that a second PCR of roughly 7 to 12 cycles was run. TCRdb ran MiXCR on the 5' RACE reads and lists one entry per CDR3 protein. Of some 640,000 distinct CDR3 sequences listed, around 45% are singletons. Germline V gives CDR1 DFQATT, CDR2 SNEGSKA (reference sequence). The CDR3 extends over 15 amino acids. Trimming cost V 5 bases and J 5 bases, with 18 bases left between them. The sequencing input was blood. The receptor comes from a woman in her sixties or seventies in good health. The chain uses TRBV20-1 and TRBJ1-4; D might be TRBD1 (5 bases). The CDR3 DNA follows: TGCAGTGCTTCCTCAAGGGGCAAGGCGAATGAAAAACTGTTTTTT. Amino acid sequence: CSASSRGKANEKLFF.